This entry features one T cell receptor (beta chain) sequence. The antigen is undetermined. This CDR3 has 14 residues. Germline V gene lookup returns CDR1 KGHSH and CDR2 LQKENI. V lost 1 base and J lost 2, with 8 bases in between. This table comes from immunoSEQ multiplex PCR, and its TCRdb copy is limited to in-frame clones, with some not included. The table records 120,000 or so clones, around 81% of them present only once. The data are from a study of T cell responses to AZD1222 COVID-19 vaccine. Study-wide results and limits: Baseline seropositives among AZD1222 recipients totaled only six or seven. Most donors were white British, females outnumbered males, and clonal diversity was possibly underestimated. Nearly half of unique spike-specific TCRs reportedly avoided B.1.351 and B.1.1.7 mutated regions. Spike-spanning, vaccine-associated CD4 TCRs were dominant at 160-218 and 743-854.

This chain links TRBV18 with TRBJ1-1; a weak D match, TRBD1 (6 bases). Sequencing used peripheral blood, obtained on day 0 of AZD1222 vaccination. This receptor was obtained from an adult in good health. The chain's CDR3 is CASSPQGGNTEAFF. The CDR3, as DNA: TGTGCCAGCTCACCACAGGGGGGAAACACTGAAGCTTTCTTT.